This T cell receptor beta chain is from a study of T-cell reconstitution after alpha-beta-depleted transplantation in children. V was cut by 4 bases and J by 1 base, with 16 bases left in between. The CDR3 is made up of 16 amino acids. Germline CDR1 reads SGHKS; CDR2 reads YYEKEE (reference sequence). The library targeted TCRbeta and was prepared with unique molecular identifiers. TCRdb reanalysed the PCR reads using MiXCR and keeps one entry per CDR3 protein. The data show 55,000 to 65,000 distinct CDR3 sequences, 44% seen once. The sample holds a few counts of this clonotype. The genes are TRBV5-5 and TRBJ2-3, with TRBD2 as a possible D gene (7 bases). The TCR sequence derives from a male patient younger than 18 who had a stem cell transplant for acute lymphoblastic leukemia, so the T cells may come from the graft donor. Sample: PBMCs, mostly from graft donor cells, taken 360 days after TCRalphabeta/CD19-depleted stem cell transplant. CDR3 protein: CASSLPEGGRTDTQYF. CDR3 in DNA: TGTGCCAGCAGCCTCCCCGAGGGGGGGCGCACAGATACGCAGTATTTT.